The 9 T cell receptor beta chains given below trace back to one sample, sequenced in a study of T cell responses to AZD1222 COVID-19 vaccine. This table comes from immunoSEQ multiplex PCR, and its TCRdb copy is limited to in-frame clones, with some not included. This table has over 150,000 clones, about 88% appearing once. This specimen was peripheral blood, taken on day 0 of AZD1222 vaccination. These receptors were collected from an adult in good health.

The rearrangement joins TRBV7-8 to TRBJ2-1; 13 positions match TRBD2. Trimming cost V 6 bases and J 4 bases; bases outside gene matches: 6. This CDR3 is built from 16 residues. Germline CDR1 reads SGHVS; CDR2 reads FQNEAQ. CDR3 coding DNA: TGTGCCAGCAGACCCCGACTAGCGGGGGGATACAATGAGCAGTTCTTC. Its translation is CASRPRLAGGYNEQFF. The full variable domain, completed using reference TRBV7-8 and TRBJ2-1, is GAGVSQSPRYKVAKRGQDVALRCDPISGHVSLFWYQQALGQGPEFLTYFQNEAQLDKSGLPSDRFFAERPEGSVSTLKIQRTQQEDSAVYLCASRPRLAGGYNEQFFGPGTRLTVL.

V is TRBV7-8 and J is TRBJ2-7; D gene unclear. Germline lookup yields CDR1 SGHVS and CDR2 FQNEAQ. This CDR3 is 14 amino acids long. The ends were cut back, 1 base at V and 0 bases at J, with 7 bases in the middle. As DNA, the CDR3 is TGTGCCAGCAGCTTAGTCGTCAGCTCCTACGAGCAGTACTTC. Its protein product is CASSLVVSSYEQYF.

The V call is TRBV6-2 or TRBV6-3, the J call TRBJ2-3, with D possibly TRBD2 on 7 matching bases. The V gene lost 2 bases and the J gene lost 1 base, with 16 bases spanning the gap. The CDR3 consists of 17 residues. Germline loops: CDR1 MNHEY, CDR2 SVGEGT. CDR3 amino acids: CASSYGDYRVRTDTQYF. The CDR3 region has the DNA TGTGCCAGCAGTTACGGGGACTACAGGGTGCGCACAGATACGCAGTATTTT.

The chain has TRBV24-1 and TRBJ2-7; D possibly corresponds to TRBD1 (6 bases). CDR1 is KGHDR, CDR2 SFDVKD, per germline. The CDR3 is 13 residues long. V was shortened by 7 bases and J by 1 base, with 10 bases between the two germline ends. In DNA form, the CDR3 reads TGTGCCACCAGGGACAGCGCATCCTACGAGCAGTACTTC. It encodes CATRDSASYEQYF.

V usage is TRBV6-1 and J usage is TRBJ1-5, with 8 bases that match TRBD1. Germline V gene data show CDR1 as MNHNS and CDR2 as SASEGT. J lost 6 bases, V lost 3 bases, and 7 bases had no gene match. The CDR3 sequence is 15 residues long. In nucleotides, the CDR3 is TGTGCCAGCAGTGAGGCGACAGGGGCCAGTCAGCCCCAGCATTTT. Its translation: CASSEATGASQPQHF.

This chain joins TRBV28 and TRBJ1-1; 7 bases agree with TRBD1. The junction had 3 bases not matched to a gene; V was cut back by 3 bases and J by 8 bases. The CDR3 sequence is 12 residues long. Per the germline V gene, CDR1 is MDHEN and CDR2 is SYDVKM. CDR3 loop: CASSLWTGEAFF. The DNA for the CDR3 is TGTGCCAGCAGTTTGTGGACAGGAGAAGCTTTCTTT.

The rearrangement joins TRBV19 to TRBJ1-2, with D hard to call. The germline V gene encodes CDR1 LNHDA and CDR2 SQIVND (reference sequence). Trimming stripped 6 bases from V and 0 bases from J, with 14 bases between. The CDR3 spans 15 residues. The CDR3 loop reads CASRGSKAANYGYTF. CDR3 nucleotides: TGTGCCAGTAGAGGGTCTAAGGCGGCTAACTATGGCTACACCTTC.

V is TRBV5-1 and J is TRBJ1-6; tentatively, D is TRBD1 (6 bases). CDR1 is SGHRS and CDR2 is YFSETQ in the germline V gene. The ends were cut back, 3 bases at V and 7 bases at J, with 8 bases in the middle. CDR3 length: 13 amino acids. In DNA form, the CDR3 reads TGCGCCAGCAGCTGGGACAACAATTCACCCCTCCACTTT. Protein sequence: CASSWDNNSPLHF.

This chain joins TRBV10-3 and TRBJ1-1, with TRBD1 identical over 8 bases. The trim removed 6 bases at V and 5 bases at J, leaving 8 bases unmatched. This CDR3 spans 14 amino acids. Germline assignment: CDR1 ENHRY and CDR2 SYGVKD. CDR3 sequence reads: CAISDRTGRTEAFF. DNA of the CDR3: TGTGCCATCAGCGACAGGACAGGGCGTACTGAAGCTTTCTTT.